What follows are 30 T cell receptor beta chains derived from one specimen sequenced in a study of PD-L1 blockade in urothelial cancer (dated by TCRdb to 2015 to 2018). The time point tag for this specimen amounts to: pretreatment peripheral blood. Libraries were prepared through the immunoSEQ multiplex PCR assay. TCRdb took this table from immuneACCESS and kept in-frame rearrangements with V and J called. Such tables lack part of the clones; where checked against another copy, unresolved V genes explain under half of the gap, and the rest is unexplained. In all, the sample holds 40,000 to 55,000 clones, and roughly 84% of those were seen once. Roughly 25% of the sample comes from the top ten. Sequences were derived from PBMCs, sampled around atezolizumab (anti-PD-L1) treatment. The receptors here all came from a donor aged 40 or over with urothelial cancer.

The chain combines TRBV7-9 with TRBJ2-2; 7 nucleotides match TRBD1. The CDR3 consists of 14 residues. Losses at the gene ends were 5 bases for V and 6 bases for J; bases not matched to a gene: 6. Germline CDR1 is SEHNR and CDR2 is FQNEAQ (reference sequence). This chain's CDR3 is CASSPTGTPGELFF. The CDR3 bases are TGTGCCAGCAGCCCGACAGGGACCCCCGGGGAGCTGTTTTTT.

The rearrangement links TRBV11-3 to TRBJ2-5; 9 positions agree with TRBD2. The V and J ends lost 5 bases and 2 bases, in that order; junction bases with no gene match: 6. CDR3 length: 15 amino acids. Germline loops: CDR1 SGHNT, CDR2 YENEEA. CDR3 nucleotides: TGTGCCAGCAGCGGGCAGACTAGCGGACAAGAGACCCAGTACTTC. Residues: CASSGQTSGQETQYF.

This clone appeared once. V usage is TRBV2 and J usage is TRBJ2-7, with 10 bases matching TRBD2. Germline loops: CDR1 SNHLY, CDR2 FYNNEI. The CDR3 runs to 15 residues. The V gene end was trimmed by 4 bases and the J gene end by 7 bases; junction bases not matched to a gene: 10. CDR3 region: CASSGGLAREEEQYF. The CDR3 region has the DNA TGTGCCAGCAGTGGGGGACTAGCGAGAGAAGAAGAGCAGTACTTC.

This sequence joins TRBV7-2 and TRBJ1-2; possible D gene TRBD1, 5 bases. Germline lookup yields CDR1 SGHTA and CDR2 FQGNSA. Trimming removed 6 bases from V and 0 bases from J, with 20 bases in between. This CDR3 is built from 17 residues. In nucleotides, the CDR3 is TGTGCCAGCAGACCCCGGGGGGGATTTGGTGCTAACTATGGCTACACCTTC. Residues: CASRPRGGFGANYGYTF. The variable domain in full, completed from reference TRBV7-2 and TRBJ1-2, reads GAGVSQSPSNKVTEKGKDVELRCDPISGHTALYWYRQSLGQGLEFLIYFQGNSAPDKSGLPSDRFSAERTGGSVSTLTIQRTQQEDSAVYLCASRPRGGFGANYGYTFGSGTRLTVV.

The chain employs TRBV29-1 and TRBJ2-3; 14 bases are a match to TRBD2. The ends lost 4 bases at V and 0 bases at J; junction bases unmatched: 6. This CDR3 region has 17 residues. Germline CDR1 SQVTM, CDR2 ANQGSEA. The DNA for the CDR3 is TGCAGCGTTGGGGGACTAGCGGGAGTGGGTAGCACAGATACGCAGTATTTT. Its protein product is CSVGGLAGVGSTDTQYF.

This rearrangement joins TRBV2 to TRBJ2-7; TRBD2 might be the D (6 bases). The CDR3 is 12 amino acids. Germline V gene sequence: CDR1 SNHLY, CDR2 FYNNEI. V was clipped by 6 bases and J by 3 bases, with 9 bases between them. CDR3 nucleotide sequence: TGTGCCAGCAGAGGAGGGTACTACGAGCAGTACTTC. Translation: CASRGGYYEQYF.

V gene TRBV4-2 combines with J gene TRBJ1-4, with a weak D call TRBD1 (5 bases). Germline lookup yields CDR1 LGHNA and CDR2 YNFKEQ. V was trimmed by 0 bases and J by 7 bases, leaving 18 bases between them. The CDR3 is 17 amino acids. CDR3 sequence (DNA): TGTGCCAGCAGCCAAGATCGCCGTGCGGGGGGGGGTGAAAAACTGTTTTTT. Amino acids: CASSQDRRAGGGEKLFF.

The chain carries TRBV7-8 and TRBJ2-5; the D is unclear. V was pared by 5 bases and J by 3 bases, with 13 bases between. CDR1 SGHVS and CDR2 FQNEAQ come from the germline V gene. The CDR3 consists of 14 residues. The CDR3 nucleotides read TGTGCCAGCAGCCCAGACTGGTCCAAAGAGACCCAGTACTTC. It yields the protein CASSPDWSKETQYF. Supplemented by reference TRBV7-8 and TRBJ2-5, the full variable domain reads GAGVSQSPRYKVAKRGQDVALRCDPISGHVSLFWYQQALGQGPEFLTYFQNEAQLDKSGLPSDRFFAERPEGSVSTLKIQRTQQEDSAVYLCASSPDWSKETQYFGPGTRLLVL.

The rearrangement links TRBV6-1 to TRBJ1-2; TRBD1 aligns across 12 bases. The CDR3 is 15 amino acids. Germline V CDR1 and CDR2: MNHNS, SASEGT. Losses at the gene ends were 4 bases for V and 8 bases for J; bases not matched to a gene: 8. The CDR3 DNA sequence: TGTGCCAGCAGTGCCCGGGACAGGGGGCTTTGGGGCTACACCTTC. Translated: CASSARDRGLWGYTF.

This clone was counted once. The chain has TRBV4-1 and TRBJ2-1; TRBD2 agrees at 14 bases. The V segment lost 1 base and the J segment 7 bases; nucleotides outside the gene matches: 3. The CDR3 extends over 16 amino acids. Germline lookup yields CDR1 MGHRA and CDR2 YSYEKL. Written as DNA, the CDR3 is TGCGCCAGCAGCCAAGCGGGACTAGCGGGGGAGAATGAGCAGTTCTTC. Its translation: CASSQAGLAGENEQFF.

The chain combines TRBV2 with TRBJ1-2, with TRBD1 as a possible D gene (5 bases). The V end was cut by 3 bases, the J end by 4 bases, with 6 bases between. The CDR3 extends over 12 amino acids. Germline CDR1 and CDR2: SNHLY and FYNNEI. Here the CDR3 DNA reads TGTGCCAGCAGTGAGACAGCCTATGGCTACACCTTC. Its protein is CASSETAYGYTF.

This chain's CDR3 is CASSVGASGPRGDEQYF. The CDR3 nucleotides read TGTGCCAGCAGCGTCGGGGCTAGCGGGCCCCGGGGGGACGAGCAGTACTTC. The V gene is TRBV9, the J gene TRBJ2-7, with 8 bases that match TRBD2. Looked up from germline, CDR1 is SGDLS and CDR2 is YYNGEE. The CDR3 totals 17 residues. V shed 2 bases and J 5 bases; nucleotides not matched to a gene: 15.

V gene TRBV10-3 combines with J gene TRBJ2-7; possible D gene TRBD1, 6 bases. V was pared by 5 bases and J by 2 bases, with 13 bases between. The CDR3 is made up of 14 amino acids. CDR1 and CDR2 (germline): ENHRY, SYGVKD. CDR3 sequence reads: CAISNRVGAYEQYF. In DNA, the CDR3 is TGTGCCATCAGTAACAGGGTAGGGGCCTACGAGCAGTACTTC.

This chain uses TRBV5-8 with TRBJ2-7; no firm D call. There are 14 residues in the CDR3. Germline CDR1 is SGHTS and CDR2 is YDEGEE. The V gene lost 3 bases and the J gene lost 2 bases, with 12 bases spanning the gap. In nucleotides, the CDR3 is TGTGCCAGCAGCTCTCCGGTGCCCCCCTACGAGCAGTACTTC. The encoded protein is CASSSPVPPYEQYF. Full variable domain (rest looked up from reference TRBV5-8 and TRBJ2-7): EAGVTQSPTHLIKTRGQQATLRCSPISGHTSVYWYQQALGLGLQFLLWYDEGEERNRGNFPPRFSGRQFPNYSSELNVNALELEDSALYLCASSSPVPPYEQYFGPGTRLTVT.

This chain joins TRBV7-9 and TRBJ1-1, with 8 bases fitting TRBD1. CDR3 length: 15 residues. Germline trimming cut 1 base from V and 5 bases from J; bases unmatched to any gene: 6. Germline values: CDR1 SEHNR, CDR2 FQNEAQ (reference sequence). The CDR3 nucleotides read TGTGCCAGCAGCTTAGGTCCAGGGGGCAGGACTGAAGCTTTCTTT. It encodes CASSLGPGGRTEAFF.

The table lists this clone with a count of one. This chain uses TRBV11-2 with TRBJ2-4; weak D call: TRBD2 (5 bases). V was clipped by 5 bases and J by 4 bases, with 18 bases between them. The length of the CDR3 is 16 residues. Germline lookup yields CDR1 SGHAT and CDR2 FQNNGV. DNA of the CDR3: TGTGCCAGCAGCGGACCCGAGAGCGGAGATAAAAACATTCAGTACTTC. Translating it yields CASSGPESGDKNIQYF.

The rearrangement links TRBV9 to TRBJ1-2; D uncertain. V gave up 0 bases and J gave up 8 bases, with 11 bases separating them. Germline V lookup: CDR1 SGDLS, CDR2 YYNGEE. This CDR3 region has 13 residues. As DNA, the CDR3 is TGTGCCAGCAGCGTAGGGTTGGCGGGGGGCTACACCTTC. It specifies CASSVGLAGGYTF.

This sequence joins TRBV2 and TRBJ2-7, with unresolved D. Trimming left V 5 bases short and J 4 bases short, with 9 bases between. The CDR3 totals 12 residues. The V gene's germline CDR1 is SNHLY and CDR2 FYNNEI. The CDR3 DNA sequence: TGTGCCAGCAGTTCCCGACTTTACGAGCAGTACTTC. This gives the protein CASSSRLYEQYF.

This chain joins TRBV5-1 and TRBJ2-5; 15 nucleotides align to TRBD2. Germline V CDR1 and CDR2: SGHRS, YFSETQ. V trimming: 6 bases; J trimming: 2 bases; junction bases outside the gene matches: 2. The CDR3 sequence is 15 residues long. DNA for the CDR3: TGCGCCAGCAACGGACTAGCGGGGGGGCAAGAGACCCAGTACTTC. It specifies CASNGLAGGQETQYF.

The chain couples TRBV18 to TRBJ2-7, with TRBD2 as a possible D gene (5 bases). Trimming took off 6 bases at V and 6 bases at J, with 12 bases between the two ends. Germline V gene data show CDR1 as KGHSH and CDR2 as LQKENI. The CDR3 contains 12 residues. As DNA, the CDR3 is TGTGCCAGCTCCAAAGAGGGATCCGAGCAGTACTTC. It codes for CASSKEGSEQYF.

The chain uses TRBV19 and TRBJ1-4; D is uncertain. Germline CDR1 reads LNHDA; CDR2 reads SQIVND (reference sequence). With 1 base removed from V and 6 bases from J, the gap between germline ends came to 12 bases. The CDR3 totals 15 residues. CDR3 sequence reads: CASSIAPSVDEKLFF. CDR3 DNA: TGTGCCAGTAGTATAGCCCCTTCCGTCGATGAAAAACTGTTTTTT.

The chain employs TRBV27 and TRBJ2-7; the D gene is possibly TRBD1 (6 bases). The ends were cut back, 1 base at V and 3 bases at J, with 13 bases in the middle. The CDR3 has 15 residues. Germline CDR1 is MNHEY and CDR2 is SMNVEV (reference sequence). DNA of the CDR3: TGTGCCAGCAGTTTATTCGGCAGGGGATACTACGAGCAGTACTTC. This sequence encodes CASSLFGRGYYEQYF.

The chain links TRBV4-3 to TRBJ2-7, with 9 bases identical to TRBD1. The CDR3 is 16 residues long. Germline CDR1 reads LGHNA; CDR2 reads YSLEER. V lost 4 bases and J lost 2; bases outside the gene matches: 9. The CDR3 region is CASSPAGTGRPYEQYF. The CDR3 DNA follows: TGCGCCAGCAGCCCCGCCGGGACAGGGAGACCCTACGAGCAGTACTTC.

V usage is TRBV25-1 and J usage is TRBJ2-5; 8 bases are shared with TRBD2. This CDR3 comprises 14 residues. Germline CDR1 reads MGHDK; CDR2 reads SYGVNS. J lost 2 bases, V lost 9 bases, and 8 bases had no gene match. CDR3 sequence reads: CARSPGGDQETQYF. DNA for the CDR3: TGTGCCAGATCCCCGGGGGGGGATCAAGAGACCCAGTACTTC.

This clone was counted a single time. The CDR3 region is CASSKTGDHNEKLFF. CDR3 nucleotide sequence: TGTGCCAGCAGCAAGACAGGGGACCATAATGAAAAACTGTTTTTT. The V and J genes are TRBV7-8 and TRBJ1-4; 8 bases agree with TRBD1. The V gene's germline CDR1 is SGHVS and CDR2 FQNEAQ. With V trimmed by 5 bases and J by 4 bases, 6 bases remained unmatched. The CDR3 is 15 amino acids.

V is TRBV5-6 and J is TRBJ2-3, with TRBD2 matching over 10 bases. CDR3 length: 16 amino acids. The V segment lost 0 bases and the J segment 6 bases; nucleotides outside the gene matches: 7. Germline CDR1 reads SGHDT; CDR2 reads YYEEEE. CDR3 in amino acids: CASSLAGTSVSDTQYF. CDR3 sequence (DNA): TGTGCCAGCAGCTTGGCCGGGACTAGCGTGTCGGATACGCAGTATTTT.

The CDR3: CSVGGRWSGELFF. The CDR3, as DNA: TGCAGCGTTGGGGGGCGGTGGTCCGGGGAGCTGTTTTTT. This rearrangement joins TRBV29-1 to TRBJ2-2, with a tentative D call TRBD1 (6 bases). The CDR3 extends over 13 amino acids. CDR1 and CDR2 (germline): SQVTM, ANQGSEA. V was pared by 4 bases and J by 6 bases, with 12 bases between.

The V and J genes are TRBV7-2 and TRBJ1-5; D remains ambiguous. V was cut by 7 bases and J by 0 bases, with 13 bases left in between. The CDR3 covers 15 residues. The germline V gene has CDR1 SGHTA and CDR2 FQGNSA. The CDR3 reads CASTTALYSNQPQHF. Here the CDR3 DNA reads TGTGCCAGCACCACAGCCCTCTATAGCAATCAGCCCCAGCATTTT.

This rearrangement joins TRBV4-3 to TRBJ1-4; D is perhaps TRBD1 (5 bases). The CDR3 totals 14 residues. V was pared by 1 base and J by 3 bases, with 6 bases between. Germline CDR1 reads LGHNA; CDR2 reads YSLEER. CDR3 in amino acids: CASSQGGANEKLFF. The CDR3 nucleotides are TGCGCCAGCAGCCAAGGGGGGGCTAATGAAAAACTGTTTTTT.

This chain joins TRBV4-1 and TRBJ2-1, with D maybe TRBD1 (5 bases). CDR3 length equals 15 residues. V lost 0 bases and J 6 bases, leaving 12 bases between the germline ends. The germline CDR1 and CDR2 sequences are MGHRA and YSYEKL. The CDR3 bases are TGCGCCAGCAGCCAAGAAAGGGGATACAGCAATGAGCAGTTCTTC. Protein sequence: CASSQERGYSNEQFF.